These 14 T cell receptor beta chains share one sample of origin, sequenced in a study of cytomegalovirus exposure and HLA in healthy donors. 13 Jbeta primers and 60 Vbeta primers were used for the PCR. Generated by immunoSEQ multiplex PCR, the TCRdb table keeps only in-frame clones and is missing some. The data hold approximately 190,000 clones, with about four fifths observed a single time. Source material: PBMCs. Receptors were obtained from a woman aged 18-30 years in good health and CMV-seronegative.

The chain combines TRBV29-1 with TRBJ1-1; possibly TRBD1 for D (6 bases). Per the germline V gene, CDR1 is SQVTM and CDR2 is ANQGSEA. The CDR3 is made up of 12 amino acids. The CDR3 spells CSFQGLGTEAFF. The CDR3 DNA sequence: TGCAGTTTCCAGGGGTTGGGCACTGAAGCTTTCTTT.

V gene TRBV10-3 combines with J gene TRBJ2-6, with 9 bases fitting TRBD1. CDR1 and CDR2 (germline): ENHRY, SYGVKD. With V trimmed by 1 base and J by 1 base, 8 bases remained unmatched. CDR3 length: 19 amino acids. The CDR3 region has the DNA TGTGCCATCAGTGAGTTGATGGGACAGGGAGTTTCTGGGGCCAACGTCCTGACTTTC. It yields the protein CAISELMGQGVSGANVLTF.

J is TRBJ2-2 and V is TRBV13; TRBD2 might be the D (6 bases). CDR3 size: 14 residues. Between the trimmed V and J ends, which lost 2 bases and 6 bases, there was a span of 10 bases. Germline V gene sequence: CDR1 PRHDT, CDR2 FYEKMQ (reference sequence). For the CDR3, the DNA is TGTGCCAGCAGCTTAATGGAGGGCGCCGGGGAGCTGTTTTTT. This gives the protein CASSLMEGAGELFF. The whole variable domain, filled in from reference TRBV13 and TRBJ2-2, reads AAGVIQSPRHLIKEKRETATLKCYPIPRHDTVYWYQQGPGQDPQFLISFYEKMQSDKGSIPDRFSAQQFSDYHSELNMSSLELGDSALYFCASSLMEGAGELFFGEGSRLTVL.

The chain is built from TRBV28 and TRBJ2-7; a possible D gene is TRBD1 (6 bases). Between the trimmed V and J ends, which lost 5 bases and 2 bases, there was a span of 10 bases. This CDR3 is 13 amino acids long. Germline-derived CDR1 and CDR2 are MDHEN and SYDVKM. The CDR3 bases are TGTGCCAGCAGTAACAGGGTGCCCTACGAGCAGTACTTC. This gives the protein CASSNRVPYEQYF.

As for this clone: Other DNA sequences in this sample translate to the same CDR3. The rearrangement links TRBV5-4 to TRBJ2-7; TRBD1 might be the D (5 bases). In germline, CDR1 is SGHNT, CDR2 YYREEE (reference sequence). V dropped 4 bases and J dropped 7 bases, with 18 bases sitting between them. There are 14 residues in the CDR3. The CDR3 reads CASSRIGVSGEQYV. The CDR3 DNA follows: TGTGCCAGCAGCCGTATTGGGGTCTCAGGGGAGCAGTACGTC.

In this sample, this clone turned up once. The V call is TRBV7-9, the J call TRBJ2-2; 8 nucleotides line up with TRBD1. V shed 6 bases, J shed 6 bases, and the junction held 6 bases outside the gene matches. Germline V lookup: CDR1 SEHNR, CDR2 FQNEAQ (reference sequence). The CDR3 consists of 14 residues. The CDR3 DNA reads TGTGCCAGCAGTCGACAGGGGATGGCCGGGGAGCTGTTTTTT. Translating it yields CASSRQGMAGELFF.

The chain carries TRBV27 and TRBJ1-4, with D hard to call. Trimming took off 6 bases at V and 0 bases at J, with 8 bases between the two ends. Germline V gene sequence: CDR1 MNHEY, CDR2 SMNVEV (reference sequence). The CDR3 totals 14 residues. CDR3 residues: CASSPSATNEKLFF. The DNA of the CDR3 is TGTGCCAGCAGCCCATCGGCAACTAATGAAAAACTGTTTTTT.

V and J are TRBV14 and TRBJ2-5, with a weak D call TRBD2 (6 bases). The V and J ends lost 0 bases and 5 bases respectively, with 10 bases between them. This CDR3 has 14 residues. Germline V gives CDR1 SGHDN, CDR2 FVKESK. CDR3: CASSQELRGETQYF. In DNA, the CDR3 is TGTGCCAGCAGCCAAGAGCTTCGGGGGGAGACCCAGTACTTC.

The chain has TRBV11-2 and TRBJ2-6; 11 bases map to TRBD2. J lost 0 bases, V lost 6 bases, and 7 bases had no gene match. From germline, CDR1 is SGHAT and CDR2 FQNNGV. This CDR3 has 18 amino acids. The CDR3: CASRQGTSGYSGANVLTF. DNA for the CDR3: TGTGCCAGCAGACAGGGGACTAGCGGTTACTCTGGGGCCAACGTCCTGACTTTC.

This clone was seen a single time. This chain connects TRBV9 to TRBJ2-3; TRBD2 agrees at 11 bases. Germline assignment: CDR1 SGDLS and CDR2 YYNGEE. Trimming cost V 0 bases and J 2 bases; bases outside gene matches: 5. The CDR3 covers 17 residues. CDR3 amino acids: CASSVEATSGNTDTQYF. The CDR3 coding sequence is TGTGCCAGCAGCGTAGAGGCGACTAGCGGGAACACAGATACGCAGTATTTT.

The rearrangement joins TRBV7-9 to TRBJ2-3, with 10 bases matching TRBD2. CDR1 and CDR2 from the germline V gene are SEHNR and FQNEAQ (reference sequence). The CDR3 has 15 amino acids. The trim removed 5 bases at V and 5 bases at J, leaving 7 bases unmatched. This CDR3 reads CASSPSGSGGDTQYF. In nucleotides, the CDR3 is TGTGCCAGCAGCCCTAGCGGGAGTGGTGGAGATACGCAGTATTTT.

In DNA, the CDR3 is TGTGCCAGCAGCCCTGACAGGGCTCAAGCTTTCTTT. It translates to CASSPDRAQAFF. The V gene is TRBV5-4, the J gene TRBJ1-1; 7 bases map to TRBD1. The V and J ends lost 4 bases and 9 bases, in that order; junction bases with no gene match: 6. The CDR3 is 12 residues long. The germline V gene encodes CDR1 SGHNT and CDR2 YYREEE (reference sequence).

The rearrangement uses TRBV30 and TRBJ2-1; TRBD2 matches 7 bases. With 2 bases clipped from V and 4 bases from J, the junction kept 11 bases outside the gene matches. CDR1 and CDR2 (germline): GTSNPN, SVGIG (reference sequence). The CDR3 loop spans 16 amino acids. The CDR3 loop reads CAWSRSTSDLYNEQFF. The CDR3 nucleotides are TGTGCCTGGAGTCGGAGTACTAGCGACCTTTACAATGAGCAGTTCTTC.

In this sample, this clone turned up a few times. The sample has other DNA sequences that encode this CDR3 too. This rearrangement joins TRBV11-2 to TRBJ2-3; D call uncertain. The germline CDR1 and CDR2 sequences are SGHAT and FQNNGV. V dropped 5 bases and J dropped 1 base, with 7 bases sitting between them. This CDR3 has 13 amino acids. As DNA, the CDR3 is TGTGCCAGCAGCCTACCCGGCACAGATACGCAGTATTTT. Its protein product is CASSLPGTDTQYF. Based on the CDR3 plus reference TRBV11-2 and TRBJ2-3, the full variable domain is EAGVAQSPRYKIIEKRQSVAFWCNPISGHATLYWYQQILGQGPKLLIQFQNNGVVDDSQLPKDRFSAERLKGVDSTLKIQPAKLEDSAVYLCASSLPGTDTQYFGPGTRLTVL.